This TCR beta chain was recorded in a study of shared clonotypes between healthy human individuals. Terminally differentiated effector memory CD45RA+ cells were left out of the naive CD8 fraction, which was CD45RO-negative and positively selected for CCR7. The CDR3 runs to 17 residues. Germline V gene data show CDR1 as SGHAT and CDR2 as FQNNGV. V shed 3 bases, J shed 5 bases, and the junction held 10 bases outside the gene matches. As to this clone: Its antigen is not known.

Study-wide points: The naive CD4 repertoires of a handful of donors were compared, and approximately 4.5% of clonotypes were shared.

The assay used deep level. Across several immunoSEQ plates, the genomic DNA of each subset was split evenly. TCRdb's copy holds only in-frame clones and misses some; the assay was immunoSEQ multiplex PCR. The profile shows over 2 million clones, approximately 94% of them singletons. The V call is TRBV11-2, the J call TRBJ2-1, with 10 bases matching TRBD1. The sequence was collected from a man aged 18 to 30 in good health. Material: naive CD8+ T cells sorted from blood. The CDR3 DNA is TGTGCCAGCAGCTTCACGCAGCGGACAGGGGGTGACAATGAGCAGTTCTTC. It encodes CASSFTQRTGGDNEQFF.